The 30 T cell receptor beta chains in this list originate from one sample, sequenced in a study of Ad26.COV2.S vaccination and SARS-CoV-2 variants (TCRdb year 2021). Library preparation employed the immunoSEQ multiplex PCR assay. TCRdb obtained this table from immuneACCESS and retained in-frame rearrangements with V and J assigned. These tables miss some clones; where compared with another copy, unresolved V genes account for less than half of the shortfall, and the remainder is unexplained. The sample table holds some 250,000 clones, of which around 89% were seen once. In total, the top ten clones hold about 11% of the sample. The sample's treatment or condition label, decoded: roughly 18 received Ad26.COV2.S at low or high dose, single or two shots; five or six received placebo; per-sample allocation not given. For vaccine and placebo recipients, repertoires were sequenced using samples collected on day 63 after the first injection.

Sequences were derived from peripheral blood, sampled in a trial of Ad26.COV2.S vaccine versus placebo. Receptor source: a person between 18 and 60 years old who received the Ad26.COV2.S COVID-19 vaccine or a placebo.

V usage is TRBV19 and J usage is TRBJ1-6; D uncertain. Trimming took 5 bases from V and 0 from J, leaving 8 bases between them. The CDR3 spans 15 residues. Per the germline V gene, CDR1 is LNHDA and CDR2 is SQIVND (reference sequence). The chain's CDR3 is CASSDRSSYNSPLHF. CDR3 DNA sequence: TGTGCCAGTAGTGACCGCAGCTCCTATAATTCACCCCTCCACTTT.

A single count supports this clone. DNA for the CDR3: TGCGCCAGCAGCCAAGAGGGCGGGAGGGACTACGAGCAGTACTTC. Amino acids: CASSQEGGRDYEQYF. This chain links TRBV4-3 with TRBJ2-7; TRBD2 matches at 9 bases. The germline CDR1 and CDR2 sequences are LGHNA and YSLEER. The V gene end was trimmed by 0 bases and the J gene end by 3 bases; junction bases not matched to a gene: 3. The CDR3 runs to 15 residues.

The gene calls are TRBV5-4 and TRBJ2-2; TRBD1 is a possible D gene (6 bases). Germline V gene lookup returns CDR1 SGHNT and CDR2 YYREEE (reference sequence). Trimming took 3 bases from V and 5 from J, leaving 11 bases between them. The CDR3 has 14 amino acids. CDR3 loop: CASSSDSLTGELFF. DNA of the CDR3: TGTGCCAGCAGCTCGGACAGTCTGACCGGGGAGCTGTTTTTT.

V gene TRBV19 combines with J gene TRBJ1-6; 10 positions agree with TRBD1. V shed 6 bases, J shed 7 bases, and the junction held 3 bases outside the gene matches. Germline assignment: CDR1 LNHDA and CDR2 SQIVND (reference sequence). The CDR3 is 14 residues long. The CDR3 spells CASRPGQGNSPLHF. The CDR3, as DNA: TGTGCCAGTAGACCGGGACAGGGGAATTCACCCCTCCACTTT.

This clone has only a few counts. This chain links TRBV6-5 with TRBJ1-1; D is uncertain. V lost 4 bases and J 1 base, leaving 7 bases between the germline ends. Germline V CDR1 and CDR2: MNHEY, SVGAGI. The CDR3 totals 13 residues. The DNA of the CDR3 is TGTGCCAGCAGTTTTTGGGGGAACACTGAAGCTTTCTTT. Encoded protein: CASSFWGNTEAFF.

CDR3 DNA: TGTGCCTGGAGTGTACCAGGGCCCACTGAAGCTTTCTTT. Translation gives CAWSVPGPTEAFF. The gene calls are TRBV30 and TRBJ1-1; TRBD1 might be the D (5 bases). The ends were cut back, 0 bases at V and 4 bases at J, with 9 bases in the middle. The CDR3 sequence is 13 residues long. CDR1 GTSNPN and CDR2 SVGIG come from the germline V gene (reference sequence).

This clone was seen a single time. This chain uses TRBV11-2 with TRBJ2-7; no firm D call. Trimming stripped 5 bases from V and 6 bases from J, with 20 bases between. The CDR3 spans 15 residues. Germline V gives CDR1 SGHAT, CDR2 FQNNGV. For the CDR3, the DNA is TGTGCCAGCAGCCCCACCGGTGGGGTCCCGGTCGAGCAGTACTTC. Translated: CASSPTGGVPVEQYF.

The CDR3 region has the DNA TGTGCCGGCACAGGGGGCAAGGTTTCACCCCTCCACTTT. It codes for CAGTGGKVSPLHF. This sequence joins TRBV30 and TRBJ1-6; 9 positions agree with TRBD1. The CDR3 covers 13 residues. Germline V gives CDR1 GTSNPN, CDR2 SVGIG (reference sequence). V lost 8 bases to trimming and J lost 9 bases; unmatched junction nucleotides: 8.

The CDR3 reads CASSERLAGDTEQYF. The CDR3 DNA sequence: TGTGCCAGCAGTGAAAGGTTAGCGGGAGACACCGAGCAGTACTTC. This sequence joins TRBV6-1 and TRBJ2-7; 9 nucleotides line up with TRBD2. Losses at the gene ends were 2 bases for V and 6 bases for J; bases not matched to a gene: 8. Germline V gene data show CDR1 as MNHNS and CDR2 as SASEGT. The CDR3 has 15 amino acids.

The V and J genes are TRBV13 and TRBJ2-1, with D tentatively TRBD2 (6 bases). The V gene's germline CDR1 is PRHDT and CDR2 FYEKMQ (reference sequence). V lost 5 bases and J lost 10, with 18 bases in between. The CDR3 length is 14 residues. CDR3: CASSPGTPPKEQFF. The CDR3 DNA reads as TGTGCCAGCAGCCCTGGGACTCCTCCAAAGGAGCAGTTCTTC.

V and J are TRBV6-6 and TRBJ1-2; TRBD1 agrees at 7 bases. Germline CDR1 is MNHNY and CDR2 is SVGAGI (reference sequence). V lost 5 bases to trimming and J lost 2 bases; unmatched junction nucleotides: 2. This CDR3 has 13 residues. CDR3 region: CASSPQGNYGYTF. The CDR3 DNA follows: TGTGCCAGCAGTCCACAGGGGAACTATGGCTACACCTTC.

This rearrangement joins TRBV18 to TRBJ1-1; 7 positions agree with TRBD1. Germline CDR1 reads KGHSH; CDR2 reads LQKENI. The CDR3 is 16 residues long. The junction had 13 bases not matched to a gene; V was cut back by 1 base and J by 8 bases. The CDR3 loop is CASSPLLFGTVSEAFF. Written as DNA, the CDR3 is TGTGCCAGCTCACCACTATTGTTCGGGACAGTATCCGAAGCTTTCTTT.

This clone has only a few counts. This specimen includes other DNA sequences encoding the same CDR3. The rearrangement links TRBV9 to TRBJ2-7; the D is unclear. Looked up from germline, CDR1 is SGDLS and CDR2 is YYNGEE. The V end was cut by 0 bases, the J end by 1 base, with 5 bases between. The CDR3 extends over 13 amino acids. The CDR3 loop reads CASSVGGSYEQYF. CDR3 nucleotides: TGTGCCAGCAGCGTAGGGGGTTCCTACGAGCAGTACTTC.

V gene TRBV28 combines with J gene TRBJ2-2; TRBD1 or TRBD2 may be the D gene (5 bases each). Deletions cut 2 bases from V and 5 bases from J, with 9 bases between. This CDR3 is 14 amino acids long. Germline-derived CDR1 and CDR2 are MDHEN and SYDVKM. CDR3 sequence (DNA): TGTGCCAGCAGTTTAGGGGGTCTAACCGGGGAGCTGTTTTTT. This codes for CASSLGGLTGELFF.

The chain joins TRBV27 to TRBJ1-2, with D perhaps TRBD1 (5 bases). This CDR3 region has 17 residues. CDR1 is MNHEY, CDR2 SMNVEV, per germline (reference sequence). The V end lost 5 bases, the J end lost 5 bases, and 24 bases lay between the germline ends. DNA of the CDR3: TGTGCCAGCAGTATCCTGCCCCGGGTAGGGGTAGGGTATGGCTACACCTTC. Encoded protein: CASSILPRVGVGYGYTF.

V and J are TRBV11-2 and TRBJ1-2, with a weak D call TRBD1 (5 bases). Trimming pared 0 bases from V and 2 bases from J, leaving 7 bases between. CDR1 and CDR2 (germline): SGHAT, FQNNGV. This CDR3 is built from 14 residues. CDR3 bases: TGTGCCAGCAGCTTAGACAGGGCGAACTATGGCTACACCTTC. Amino acid sequence: CASSLDRANYGYTF.

CDR3 sequence (DNA): TGTGCCAGCAGCTTAGGGGCCGGGACAGCCTTTAATCAGCCCCAGCATTTT. Protein sequence: CASSLGAGTAFNQPQHF. V is TRBV7-9 and J is TRBJ1-5, with TRBD1 identical over 7 bases. This CDR3 contains 17 residues. Germline trimming cut 1 base from V and 4 bases from J; bases unmatched to any gene: 10. The germline V gene encodes CDR1 SEHNR and CDR2 FQNEAQ (reference sequence). Filled out from reference TRBV7-9 and TRBJ1-5, the complete variable domain reads DTGVSQNPRHKITKRGQNVTFRCDPISEHNRLYWYRQTLGQGPEFLTYFQNEAQLEKSRLLSDRFSAERPKGSFSTLEIQRTEQGDSAMYLCASSLGAGTAFNQPQHFGDGTRLSIL.

This chain uses TRBV28 with TRBJ1-2, with a possible D match to TRBD1 (6 bases). This CDR3 region has 14 residues. Germline loops: CDR1 MDHEN, CDR2 SYDVKM. The germline V and J ends were trimmed by 6 bases and 8 bases, with 19 bases remaining between them. For the CDR3, the DNA is TGTGCCAGCAGCTCGTTCGGGGGGCTTTGGGGCTACACCTTC. This gives the protein CASSSFGGLWGYTF.

This clone was observed once. This chain uses TRBV6-5 with TRBJ1-2; D might be TRBD1 (5 bases). Germline loops: CDR1 MNHEY, CDR2 SVGAGI. Trimming pared 6 bases from V and 8 bases from J, leaving 13 bases between. The CDR3 runs 12 residues. The CDR3 sequence: CASRSGSWGYTF. CDR3 nucleotide sequence: TGTGCCAGCAGGTCAGGGTCGTGGGGCTACACCTTC.

The chain recombines TRBV30 with TRBJ1-1, with 9 bases lining up with TRBD1. Trimming removed 2 bases from V and 11 bases from J; junction bases left unmatched: 12. CDR3 length equals 14 residues. The germline CDR1 and CDR2 sequences are GTSNPN and SVGIG (reference sequence). The CDR3 is CAWSSKGPGQGAFF. The DNA of the CDR3 is TGTGCCTGGAGTTCCAAAGGGCCGGGACAGGGCGCTTTCTTT.

The CDR3 coding sequence is TGTGCCAGCAGCTTCGAAGGGACAGGGTTTTACGAGCAGTACTTC. Translation: CASSFEGTGFYEQYF. This rearrangement joins TRBV11-1 to TRBJ2-7; 9 bases match TRBD1. The ends lost 3 bases at V and 4 bases at J; junction bases unmatched: 7. There are 15 residues in the CDR3. The germline V gene encodes CDR1 SGHAT and CDR2 FQDESV (reference sequence).

V gene TRBV29-1 combines with J gene TRBJ1-2; D possibly corresponds to TRBD1 (6 bases). CDR3 length: 17 amino acids. Germline CDR1 is SQVTM and CDR2 is ANQGSEA. V lost 4 bases and J 8 bases, leaving 29 bases between the germline ends. The DNA for the CDR3 is TGCAGCGTTGTTGGCCGGCCAGGGGCGGAAAATCCCCTCGGCTACACCTTC. Translation gives CSVVGRPGAENPLGYTF.

A word on this clone: The junction differs from germline at one of its ends, possibly a read error. Here the CDR3 DNA reads TGTGCCAGCAGCATAAGCGGGAAACGCGAACACCGGGGAGCTGTTTTT. This gives the protein CASSISGKREHRGAVF. The rearrangement uses TRBV2 and TRBJ2-2; 7 nucleotides match TRBD2. The CDR3 spans 16 residues. Per germline, CDR1 SNHLY and CDR2 FYNNEI.

The rearrangement links TRBV27 to TRBJ2-1, with D perhaps matching TRBD2 (7 bases). CDR3 length: 15 residues. V was cut by 7 bases and J by 7 bases, with 20 bases left in between. CDR1 and CDR2 from the germline V gene are MNHEY and SMNVEV (reference sequence). CDR3 amino acids: CASINLGGATNEQFF. CDR3 sequence (DNA): TGTGCCAGCATTAACCTTGGGGGGGCTACGAATGAGCAGTTCTTC.

CDR3 in DNA: TGCGCCAGCAGTGAGTCAACGACTAGCGGGGCTGAGCAGTTCTTC. Translating gives CASSESTTSGAEQFF. The chain combines TRBV10-2 with TRBJ2-1; 11 bases align to TRBD2. Germline V CDR1 and CDR2: WSHSY, SAAADI. Germline trimming cut 0 bases from V and 9 bases from J; bases unmatched to any gene: 4. This CDR3 contains 15 residues.

A single count supports this clone. The rearrangement uses TRBV19 and TRBJ2-5; 7 bases match TRBD1. The CDR3 runs 15 residues. V trimming: 1 base; J trimming: 2 bases; junction bases outside the gene matches: 4. Germline loops: CDR1 LNHDA, CDR2 SQIVND (reference sequence). Written as DNA, the CDR3 is TGTGCCAGTAGTATAGGAGGGACAGATCAAGAGACCCAGTACTTC. As protein: CASSIGGTDQETQYF.

J is TRBJ1-6 and V is TRBV11-1; D remains unclear. V was shortened by 4 bases and J by 7 bases, with 11 bases between the two germline ends. From germline, CDR1 is SGHAT and CDR2 FQDESV (reference sequence). There are 14 residues in the CDR3. The CDR3 protein is CASSSHGVNSPLHF. CDR3 DNA sequence: TGTGCCAGCAGCTCCCATGGGGTAAATTCACCCCTCCACTTT.

The V gene is TRBV3-1 (or the pseudogene TRBV3-2), the J gene TRBJ1-5, with D possibly being TRBD1 (6 bases). V was pared by 1 base and J by 6 bases, with 16 bases between. Germline V gene lookup returns CDR1 LGHDT and CDR2 YNNKEL (reference sequence). CDR3 length: 16 residues. This CDR3 is CASSQGQGQFTQPQHF. In nucleotides, the CDR3 is TGTGCCAGCAGCCAAGGGCAGGGGCAGTTTACTCAGCCCCAGCATTTT.

The chain combines TRBV21-1 with TRBJ1-1. TRBV21-1 represents a pseudogene. The CDR3 is 17 amino acids. The CDR3 coding sequence is TGTGCCAGCAGCAAAGAGACCCGGGGGTGGATGAACACTGAAGCTTTCTTT. This encodes CASSKETRGWMNTEAFF.

The J gene is TRBJ1-1, the V gene TRBV5-1; tentatively, D is TRBD1 (6 bases). V was clipped by 0 bases and J by 4 bases, with 10 bases between them. Germline CDR1 SGHRS, CDR2 YFSETQ. This CDR3 spans 14 amino acids. The CDR3 nucleotides read TGCGCCAGCAGCTTGGACAGGGCATCCACTGAAGCTTTCTTT. Translation: CASSLDRASTEAFF.